Following are 7 T cell receptor beta chains from one sample sequenced in a study of patients and donors after allogeneic stem cell transplantation. From the RT-PCR reads, TCRdb called clonotypes with MiXCR, one entry per CDR3 protein. Of approximately 410,000 distinct CDR3 sequences in the sample, 16% were seen once. The sequencing sample was made of blood, either unsorted or a sorted T cell fraction (not recorded which). Every receptor here comes from a human donor who was either an allogeneic HSCT recipient or a stem cell or donor lymphocyte infusion donor (not recorded which). It is not recorded whose cells these are; they may come from a transplant donor.

This clonotype came up many times. The V call is TRBV11-2, the J call TRBJ2-2; 8 nucleotides agree with TRBD1. The junction had 4 bases not matched to a gene; V was cut back by 6 bases and J by 4 bases. The germline CDR1 and CDR2 sequences are SGHAT and FQNNGV. This CDR3 has 14 amino acids. The CDR3 region is CASSKTGGTGELFF. CDR3 DNA: TGTGCCAGCAGTAAAACAGGGGGCACCGGGGAGCTGTTTTTT. Supplemented by reference TRBV11-2 and TRBJ2-2, the full variable domain reads EAGVAQSPRYKIIEKRQSVAFWCNPISGHATLYWYQQILGQGPKLLIQFQNNGVVDDSQLPKDRFSAERLKGVDSTLKIQPAKLEDSAVYLCASSKTGGTGELFFGEGSRLTVL.

The J gene is TRBJ1-2, the V gene TRBV7-9; 9 bases map to TRBD1. In germline, CDR1 is SEHNR, CDR2 FQNEAQ (reference sequence). The CDR3 is 14 residues long. The ends lost 2 bases at V and 6 bases at J; junction bases unmatched: 4. The CDR3 is CASSLPDRGDGYTF. In DNA form, the CDR3 reads TGTGCCAGCAGCTTACCGGACAGGGGAGATGGCTACACCTTC. The entire variable domain, with the rest obtained from reference TRBV7-9 and TRBJ1-2, is as follows: DTGVSQNPRHKITKRGQNVTFRCDPISEHNRLYWYRQTLGQGPEFLTYFQNEAQLEKSRLLSDRFSAERPKGSFSTLEIQRTEQGDSAMYLCASSLPDRGDGYTFGSGTRLTVV.

This clonotype was detected ten times or more. This sequence joins TRBV5-6 and TRBJ1-2, with TRBD1 matching 8 bases. Germline trimming cut 4 bases from V and 4 bases from J; bases unmatched to any gene: 0. This CDR3 is built from 12 residues. Germline CDR1 is SGHDT and CDR2 is YYEEEE. CDR3 protein: CASSGTGYGYTF. CDR3 sequence (DNA): TGTGCCAGCAGCGGGACAGGCTATGGCTACACCTTC.

Only a few counts were recorded for this clonotype. The V gene is TRBV21-1, the J gene TRBJ1-5. TRBV21-1 is designated a pseudogene. CDR3 length: 14 amino acids. CDR3 sequence: CASSKRGLPGPQHF. CDR3 nucleotide sequence: TGTGCCAGCAGCAAAAGGGGACTTCCGGGGCCCCAGCATTTT.

The chain carries TRBV28 and TRBJ2-7, with D hard to call. The V end was cut by 5 bases, the J end by 4 bases, with 18 bases between. The CDR3 length is 15 residues. The germline V gene has CDR1 MDHEN and CDR2 SYDVKM. CDR3 DNA: TGTGCCAGCAGTAACATAAACGGAGCCCTATACGAGCAGTACTTC. Its protein product is CASSNINGALYEQYF.

The chain recombines TRBV12-3 or TRBV12-4 with TRBJ2-7, with TRBD2 matching 7 bases. This CDR3 contains 12 residues. With 5 bases clipped from V and 9 bases from J, the junction kept 7 bases outside the gene matches. The CDR3: CASSVRGGGQYF. CDR3 coding DNA: TGTGCCAGCAGTGTCCGTGGGGGGGGGCAGTACTTC.

In this sample, this clonotype turned up many times. Here the CDR3 DNA reads TGTGCCAGCAGCCTCACAGATACGCAGTATTTT. Translation: CASSLTDTQYF. This chain joins TRBV12-3 or TRBV12-4 and TRBJ2-3; no clear D gene. The CDR3 is 11 residues long. Deletions cut 6 bases from V and 2 bases from J, with 3 bases between.